This TCR beta chain derives from a study of CD8+CD57+ T cells in acquired aplastic anemia. This CDR3 is 15 amino acids long. V lost 7 bases and J lost 3; bases outside the gene matches: 6. Germline V gene data show CDR1 as SNHLY and CDR2 as FYNNEI. It was patients with CD8+CD57+ cell expansion by flow cytometry who were chosen for sequencing. CDR3 and TCR beta VDJ profiling relied on a genomic DNA template. One entry per CDR3 protein, called by TCRdb with MiXCR from the reads. The data hold around 220,000 distinct CDR3 sequences, with less than 60% observed a single time. The sequence was collected from a human donor with aplastic anemia. The chain employs TRBV2 and TRBJ1-4; 9 bases line up with TRBD1. Sequencing was done on a sample of sorted CD4+, CD8+, or CD8+CD57+ T cells (not recorded which) from PBMCs. CDR3 loop: CASKTGTGPNEKLFF. The CDR3 DNA is TGTGCCAGCAAAACCGGGACAGGGCCTAATGAAAAACTGTTTTTT.